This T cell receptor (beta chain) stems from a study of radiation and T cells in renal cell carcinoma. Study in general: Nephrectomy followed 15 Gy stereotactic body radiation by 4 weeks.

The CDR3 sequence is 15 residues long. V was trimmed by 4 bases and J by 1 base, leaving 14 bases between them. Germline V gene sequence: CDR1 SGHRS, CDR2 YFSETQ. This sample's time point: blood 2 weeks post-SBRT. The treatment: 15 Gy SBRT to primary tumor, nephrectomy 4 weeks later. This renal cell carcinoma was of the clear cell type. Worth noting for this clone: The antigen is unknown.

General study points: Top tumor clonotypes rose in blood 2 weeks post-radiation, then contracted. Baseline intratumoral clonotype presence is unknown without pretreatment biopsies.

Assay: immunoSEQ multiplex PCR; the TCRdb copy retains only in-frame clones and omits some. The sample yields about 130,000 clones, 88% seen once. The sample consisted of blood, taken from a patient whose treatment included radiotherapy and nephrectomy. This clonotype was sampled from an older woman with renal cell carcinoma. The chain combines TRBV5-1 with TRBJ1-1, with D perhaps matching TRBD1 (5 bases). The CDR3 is CASSRGTDANTEAFF. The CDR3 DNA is TGCGCCAGCAGCAGAGGGACCGACGCGAACACTGAAGCTTTCTTT.